This T cell receptor (beta chain) was sequenced in a study of technical replicates of blood from a few donors. Germline V gives CDR1 PRHDT, CDR2 FYEKMQ (reference sequence). CDR3 size: 17 residues. Trimming cost V 2 bases and J 7 bases, with 24 bases left between them. Data came from immunoSEQ multiplex PCR; TCRdb stores just in-frame clones and leaves some out. The sample includes some 71,000 clones, nearly 98% seen only once; the top ten take 0.22%. The source is a human donor in good health. The gene calls are TRBV13 and TRBJ2-7; TRBD2 is a possible D gene (5 bases). The sequencing sample was made of T cells isolated from PBMCs. In DNA form, the CDR3 reads TGTGCCAGCAGCTTATCTGTCGGAAAGGGAGTGATTGGGGAGCAGTACTTC. This sequence encodes CASSLSVGKGVIGEQYF. The whole variable domain, remainder taken from reference TRBV13 and TRBJ2-7, is AAGVIQSPRHLIKEKRETATLKCYPIPRHDTVYWYQQGPGQDPQFLISFYEKMQSDKGSIPDRFSAQQFSDYHSELNMSSLELGDSALYFCASSLSVGKGVIGEQYFGPGTRLTVT.